The 20 T cell receptor beta chains below come from one sample, sequenced in a study of vaccination effects on CD4 cells after COVID-19 (dated by TCRdb to 2022 to 2024). The receptor library was made with the immunoSEQ multiplex PCR assay. TCRdb limited this immuneACCESS table to in-frame rearrangements with V and J called. A share of clones is missing; checked studies link under half to unresolved V genes, and the rest is unexplained. Present in this sample are tens of thousands of clones, over 75% of which were seen just once. Under 1.2% of the sample lies in the top ten. No antigens are known for them. To identify antigen-specific CD4+ T cell clonotypes by their expansion, the ViraFEST assay first stimulated PBMC with viral peptide pools and then applied TCR sequencing. After more than nine days of culture, CD4+ T cells were isolated with the EasySep CD4+ T cell isolation kit. Each participant received two doses of an mRNA SARS-CoV-2 vaccine, either BNT162b2 or mRNA-1273.

Sample: CD4+ T cells from PBMCs cultured with HCoV-OC43 spike peptides, taken after COVID-19 vaccination. Explained via the paper, the cell subset or site label denotes: HCoV-OC43 spike overlapping peptide pool stimulation. The receptors derive from a human donor who received a COVID-19 vaccine.

This chain uses TRBV7-8 with TRBJ2-7; D is unclear. This CDR3 is 19 amino acids long. V was cut by 0 bases and J by 0 bases, with 21 bases left in between. CDR1 and CDR2 from the germline V gene are SGHVS and FQNEAQ. The CDR3 coding sequence is TGTGCCAGCAGCTTAGCGCTCTCGGCTGACTCACCTCTCTCCTACGAGCAGTACGTC. It specifies CASSLALSADSPLSYEQYV.

The V call is TRBV6-2 or TRBV6-3, the J call TRBJ1-4; perhaps TRBD1 as D (5 bases). V lost 2 bases and J 8 bases, leaving 21 bases between the germline ends. The CDR3 spans 17 residues. The germline V gene encodes CDR1 MNHEY and CDR2 SVGEGT. The CDR3 DNA follows: TGTGCCAGCAGTTACATCCGGGGCCACGAAAGGGGCGAAAAACTGTTTTTT. It specifies CASSYIRGHERGEKLFF.

The rearrangement joins TRBV12-3 or TRBV12-4 to TRBJ1-1; unclear D gene. This CDR3 region has 13 residues. The V end lost 5 bases, the J end lost 10 bases, and 17 bases lay between the germline ends. The CDR3 is CASSRLQSTIAFF. DNA of the CDR3: TGTGCCAGCAGTCGATTGCAGTCCACAATAGCTTTCTTT.

The rearrangement uses TRBV6-5 and TRBJ2-5, with 7 nucleotides matching TRBD1. V dropped 5 bases and J dropped 3; count of bases not matched to a gene: 6. This CDR3 contains 14 residues. CDR1 is MNHEY and CDR2 is SVGAGI in the germline V gene. CDR3 sequence: CASSQTGAKETQYF. DNA for the CDR3: TGTGCCAGCAGTCAAACAGGGGCCAAAGAGACCCAGTACTTC.

This rearrangement joins TRBV18 to TRBJ1-1, with D uncertain. Per germline, CDR1 KGHSH and CDR2 LQKENI. CDR3 length equals 12 residues. Between the trimmed V and J ends, which lost 5 bases and 2 bases, there was a span of 6 bases. Written as DNA, the CDR3 is TGTGCCAGCTCATTGGTAAACACTGAAGCTTTCTTT. Its translation is CASSLVNTEAFF. Drawing the rest from reference TRBV18 and TRBJ1-1, the complete variable domain is NAGVMQNPRHLVRRRGQEARLRCSPMKGHSHVYWYRQLPEEGLKFMVYLQKENIIDESGMPKERFSAEFPKEGPSILRIQQVVRGDSAAYFCASSLVNTEAFFGQGTRLTVV.

The V gene is TRBV6-5, the J gene TRBJ2-1; 7 positions match TRBD1. Unmatched junction bases numbered 5, after V lost 5 bases and J lost 1 base. Germline assignment: CDR1 MNHEY and CDR2 SVGAGI. There are 15 residues in the CDR3. The CDR3 region is CASSKPTGSYNEQFF. CDR3 nucleotide sequence: TGTGCCAGCAGTAAACCGACAGGGTCCTACAATGAGCAGTTCTTC.

The V and J genes are TRBV5-1 and TRBJ2-5; 8 positions match TRBD2. This CDR3 spans 15 amino acids. Per the germline V gene, CDR1 is SGHRS and CDR2 is YFSETQ. V lost 2 bases to trimming and J lost 2 bases; unmatched junction nucleotides: 5. CDR3: CASSFRGGTQETQYF. In DNA form, the CDR3 reads TGCGCCAGCAGCTTCCGGGGGGGTACTCAAGAGACCCAGTACTTC.

The rearrangement uses TRBV30 and TRBJ1-6; D is ambiguous. The V end lost 0 bases, the J end lost 10 bases, and 16 bases lay between the germline ends. There are 15 residues in the CDR3. In germline, CDR1 is GTSNPN, CDR2 SVGIG (reference sequence). CDR3: CAWSVGLSLGSPLHF. Here the CDR3 DNA reads TGTGCCTGGAGTGTTGGTCTTTCCCTGGGGTCACCCCTCCACTTT.

The chain carries TRBV28 and TRBJ1-6; 8 nucleotides agree with TRBD1. V shed 6 bases, J shed 6 bases, and the junction held 4 bases outside the gene matches. In germline, CDR1 is MDHEN, CDR2 SYDVKM. The CDR3 runs to 14 residues. CDR3 nucleotides: TGTGCCAGCAGAACGACAGGGGTTAATTCACCCCTCCACTTT. This translates into CASRTTGVNSPLHF.

Only a few counts were recorded for this clone. The rearrangement uses TRBV7-8 and TRBJ2-7, with D possibly matching TRBD2 (7 bases). CDR3 length equals 14 residues. Germline-derived CDR1 and CDR2 are SGHVS and FQNEAQ. The V and J ends lost 5 bases and 3 bases respectively, with 14 bases between them. The CDR3 DNA is TGTGCCAGCAGCCTAGAGGGGGGGCGCTACGAGCAGTACGTC. Translated, it gives CASSLEGGRYEQYV.

J is TRBJ2-4 and V is TRBV6-5; D not certain. V lost 7 bases and J 4 bases, leaving 11 bases between the germline ends. Germline V gene lookup returns CDR1 MNHEY and CDR2 SVGAGI. This CDR3 has 13 residues. CDR3 loop: CASKSARKNIQYF. For the CDR3, the DNA is TGTGCCAGCAAATCTGCCAGAAAAAACATTCAGTACTTC.

The J gene is TRBJ1-5, the V gene TRBV15; D is uncertain. Trimming pared 0 bases from V and 7 bases from J, leaving 7 bases between. Germline loops: CDR1 LNHNV, CDR2 YYDKDF (reference sequence). The CDR3 length is 13 residues. CDR3 in amino acids: CATSRDEGQPQHF. The CDR3 region has the DNA TGTGCCACCAGCAGAGACGAGGGCCAGCCCCAGCATTTT.

V usage is TRBV24-1 and J usage is TRBJ1-5; 8 nucleotides align to TRBD1. Germline CDR1 reads KGHDR; CDR2 reads SFDVKD. This CDR3 comprises 18 residues. Trimming removed 2 bases from V and 0 bases from J; junction bases left unmatched: 8. The CDR3 reads CATSDSGQGDFSNQPQHF. CDR3 DNA sequence: TGTGCCACCAGTGATTCTGGACAGGGAGACTTTAGCAATCAGCCCCAGCATTTT.

This sequence joins TRBV2 and TRBJ2-7; D possibly corresponds to TRBD1 (6 bases). V was clipped by 6 bases and J by 2 bases, with 14 bases between them. The germline gives CDR1 SNHLY, CDR2 FYNNEI. This CDR3 comprises 14 residues. CDR3 sequence: CASSPRQATYEQYV. CDR3 nucleotides: TGTGCCAGCAGCCCCCGACAGGCGACCTACGAGCAGTACGTC.

The CDR3 nucleotides are TGCGCCAGCAGCCTAGGAGCGACGGCGAACACCGGGGAGCTGTTTTTT. Amino acid sequence: CASSLGATANTGELFF. The chain couples TRBV4-3 to TRBJ2-2, with D uncertain. The CDR3 has 16 residues. Germline values: CDR1 LGHNA, CDR2 YSLEER. V shed 4 bases and J shed 0 bases, with 12 bases lying between them.

This chain connects TRBV23-1 to TRBJ2-7, with a tentative D call TRBD2 (5 bases). TRBV23-1 is an ORF for which the function is uncertain. This CDR3 has 13 residues. V gave up 8 bases and J gave up 2 bases, with 13 bases separating them. CDR3 residues: CASDYARPYEQYV. CDR3 DNA: TGCGCCAGCGACTACGCGAGGCCCTACGAGCAGTACGTC.

V is TRBV7-4 and J is TRBJ1-4; D remains unclear. The germline V gene encodes CDR1 SGHVT and CDR2 SQSDAQ. CDR3 length: 14 amino acids. V was trimmed by 3 bases and J by 4 bases, leaving 9 bases between them. This chain's CDR3 is CASSFARDNEKLFF. DNA of the CDR3: TGTGCCAGCAGCTTCGCCCGAGATAATGAAAAACTGTTTTTT.

This clone came up once. V usage is TRBV18 and J usage is TRBJ2-5; 7 bases agree with TRBD2. The V gene's germline CDR1 is KGHSH and CDR2 LQKENI. With 2 bases clipped from V and 3 bases from J, the junction kept 3 bases outside the gene matches. This CDR3 is built from 14 residues. CDR3 sequence reads: CASSPSGEKETQYF. The CDR3 nucleotides are TGTGCCAGCTCACCAAGCGGGGAGAAAGAGACCCAGTACTTC.

V and J are TRBV6-2 or TRBV6-3 and TRBJ2-7; no clear D. V dropped 5 bases and J dropped 3 bases, with 14 bases sitting between them. Germline V gene data show CDR1 as MNHEY and CDR2 as SVGEGT. This CDR3 contains 14 residues. CDR3 protein: CASSTYGGSYEQYV. The DNA for the CDR3 is TGTGCCAGCAGTACCTACGGCGGCAGCTACGAGCAGTACGTC.

J is TRBJ2-6 and V is TRBV6-6, with 7 bases aligning to TRBD1. Trimming took 8 bases from V and 0 from J; bases not matched to a gene: 4. The germline V gene encodes CDR1 MNHNY and CDR2 SVGAGI (reference sequence). The CDR3 spans 15 residues. The CDR3 region has the DNA TGTGCCAGCCAACAGGGGCGCTCTGGGGCCAACGTCCTGACTTTC. Its protein is CASQQGRSGANVLTF.